These 23 T cell receptor beta chains share one sample of origin, sequenced in a study of blood T cell repertoires in COVID-19. Profiling relied on immunoSEQ multiplex PCR, and the TCRdb table lists in-frame clones only, not all of them. The sample yields about 360,000 clones, roughly 86% seen once. Specimen: peripheral blood. The receptors here all came from a human donor in a cohort sampled during active COVID-19.

The CDR3 reads CASSVVSSGGASEQFF. The CDR3, as DNA: TGTGCCAGCAGCGTAGTGAGTAGCGGGGGGGCCAGTGAGCAGTTCTTC. The V and J genes are TRBV9 and TRBJ2-1; TRBD2 matches 11 bases. The CDR3 loop spans 16 amino acids. With 0 bases clipped from V and 9 bases from J, the junction kept 8 bases outside the gene matches. Germline values: CDR1 SGDLS, CDR2 YYNGEE.

The rearrangement joins TRBV27 to TRBJ2-1; perhaps TRBD1 as D (5 bases). The CDR3 length is 13 residues. V dropped 3 bases and J dropped 9 bases, with 12 bases sitting between them. Germline loops: CDR1 MNHEY, CDR2 SMNVEV (reference sequence). The CDR3, as DNA: TGTGCCAGCAGTTTCGGGCTAAGGGGTGAGCAGTTCTTC. Its translation: CASSFGLRGEQFF.

The chain recombines TRBV6-2 or TRBV6-3 with TRBJ2-2, with TRBD1 matching 9 bases. Germline-derived CDR1 and CDR2 are MNHEY and SVGEGT. The V gene end was trimmed by 4 bases and the J gene end by 3 bases; junction bases not matched to a gene: 3. The CDR3 runs to 15 residues. The DNA for the CDR3 is TGTGCCAGCAGTTCACAGGGGGCGGACACCGGGGAGCTGTTTTTT. It encodes CASSSQGADTGELFF.

The genes are TRBV5-1 and TRBJ2-1; 11 positions agree with TRBD2. The CDR3 contains 16 residues. V shed 6 bases, J shed 4 bases, and the junction held 9 bases outside the gene matches. Per germline, CDR1 SGHRS and CDR2 YFSETQ. CDR3: CASTPSGGLGYNEQFF. CDR3 sequence (DNA): TGCGCCAGCACTCCTAGCGGGGGGTTAGGTTACAATGAGCAGTTCTTC.

CDR3 DNA sequence: TGCGCCAGCAGCCAAGATCAAGCGGGGGTGGGGGTTACGCAGTATTTT. As protein: CASSQDQAGVGVTQYF. The chain links TRBV4-1 to TRBJ2-3, with 8 bases lining up with TRBD2. CDR1 is MGHRA, CDR2 YSYEKL, per germline. V gave up 0 bases and J gave up 8 bases; unmatched junction bases: 10. CDR3 size: 16 residues.

This clone was seen ten or more times. This chain uses TRBV3-1 (or the pseudogene TRBV3-2) with TRBJ1-6; D is unclear. The CDR3 is 13 amino acids. V gave up 0 bases and J gave up 9 bases, with 6 bases separating them. Germline values: CDR1 LGHDT, CDR2 YNNKEL (reference sequence). The CDR3 region is CASSQDRSSPLHF. The DNA for the CDR3 is TGTGCCAGCAGCCAAGATCGTTCTTCACCCCTCCACTTT.

This chain connects TRBV7-6 to TRBJ2-3; TRBD2 matches at 10 bases. V shed 1 base and J 2 bases; nucleotides not matched to a gene: 6. Germline assignment: CDR1 SGHVS and CDR2 FNYEAQ. The CDR3 consists of 17 residues. CDR3 sequence reads: CASSLVASGSATDTQYF. The CDR3 DNA sequence: TGTGCCAGCAGCTTAGTGGCTAGCGGGAGCGCCACAGATACGCAGTATTTT. Full variable domain (rest looked up from reference TRBV7-6 and TRBJ2-3): GAGVSQSPRYKVTKRGQDVALRCDPISGHVSLYWYRQALGQGPEFLTYFNYEAQQDKSGLPNDRFSAERPEGSISTLTIQRTEQRDSAMYRCASSLVASGSATDTQYFGPGTRLTVL.

Remarks on this clone: Germline is not matched at one junction end, which may reflect a read error. The chain recombines TRBV5-5 with TRBJ1-4; D ambiguous. The V gene's germline CDR1 is SGHKS and CDR2 YYEKEE (reference sequence). The CDR3 contains 13 residues. The CDR3 coding sequence is TGTGCCAGCAGCTTACACCTCGACGAGGGCCTGGCCTTT. It is translated as CASSLHLDEGLAF.

This clone was seen repeatedly, ten times or more. The chain links TRBV27 to TRBJ1-1; perhaps TRBD1 as D (5 bases). Germline-derived CDR1 and CDR2 are MNHEY and SMNVEV (reference sequence). The V end was cut by 1 base, the J end by 0 bases, with 15 bases between. This CDR3 is built from 17 residues. The CDR3 loop is CASSLLYGARMNTEAFF. The CDR3 DNA follows: TGTGCCAGCAGTTTATTGTATGGGGCTCGGATGAACACTGAAGCTTTCTTT.

This clone was counted only a few times. V and J are TRBV18 and TRBJ1-6; D is possibly TRBD1 (5 bases). V lost 3 bases and J lost 8, with 14 bases in between. This CDR3 is built from 15 residues. Germline V CDR1 and CDR2: KGHSH, LQKENI. CDR3 sequence: CASSPAEWGDSPLHF. The CDR3 DNA sequence: TGTGCCAGCTCACCGGCAGAATGGGGCGATTCACCCCTCCACTTT.

The J gene is TRBJ2-1, the V gene TRBV19; TRBD1 aligns across 10 bases. From germline, CDR1 is LNHDA and CDR2 SQIVND (reference sequence). CDR3 length: 14 amino acids. The V gene end was trimmed by 7 bases and the J gene end by 9 bases; junction bases not matched to a gene: 9. The CDR3 protein is CASTVGDRGSEQFF. The CDR3 DNA reads as TGTGCCAGTACCGTGGGGGACAGGGGTAGTGAGCAGTTCTTC.

This clone was seen once. The chain couples TRBV7-3 to TRBJ2-2, with D possibly matching TRBD1 (5 bases). Trimming stripped 5 bases from V and 3 bases from J, with 19 bases between. This CDR3 has 17 residues. Germline CDR1 and CDR2: SGHTA and FQGTGA. CDR3 amino acids: CASSQSQTVWDTGELFF. Here the CDR3 DNA reads TGTGCCAGCAGCCAATCACAGACAGTATGGGACACCGGGGAGCTGTTTTTT.

The J gene is TRBJ2-5, the V gene TRBV5-4; TRBD2 aligns across 8 bases. Unmatched junction bases numbered 5, after V lost 4 bases and J lost 6 bases. The CDR3 sequence is 13 residues long. Germline V gives CDR1 SGHNT, CDR2 YYREEE (reference sequence). The CDR3 loop reads CASSQSGGKTQYF. As DNA, the CDR3 is TGTGCCAGCAGCCAATCGGGGGGGAAGACCCAGTACTTC. Supplemented by reference TRBV5-4 and TRBJ2-5, the full variable domain reads ETGVTQSPTHLIKTRGQQVTLRCSSQSGHNTVSWYQQALGQGPQFIFQYYREEENGRGNFPPRFSGLQFPNYSSELNVNALELDDSALYLCASSQSGGKTQYFGPGTRLLVL.

The rearrangement uses TRBV3-1 (or the pseudogene TRBV3-2) and TRBJ2-7; 14 bases fit TRBD2. The J segment lost 4 bases and the V segment lost 4 bases, leaving 3 bases of the junction unmatched. Germline lookup yields CDR1 LGHDT and CDR2 YNNKEL (reference sequence). There are 15 residues in the CDR3. CDR3 amino acids: CASSPGTSGGYEQYF. The DNA of the CDR3 is TGTGCCAGCAGCCCAGGGACTAGCGGGGGTTACGAGCAGTACTTC.

This rearrangement joins TRBV29-1 to TRBJ1-4; 9 bases agree with TRBD1. From germline, CDR1 is SQVTM and CDR2 ANQGSEA. V lost 6 bases and J lost 8; bases outside the gene matches: 7. The CDR3 totals 13 residues. The CDR3 bases are TGCAGCGTGGCATCGGGACAGGGAGAAAAACTGTTTTTT. It specifies CSVASGQGEKLFF. The entire variable domain, with the rest obtained from reference TRBV29-1 and TRBJ1-4, is as follows: SAVISQKPSRDICQRGTSLTIQCQVDSQVTMMFWYRQQPGQSLTLIATANQGSEATYESGFVIDKFPISRPNLTFSTLTVSNMSPEDSSIYLCSVASGQGEKLFFGSGTQLSVL.

The rearrangement links TRBV7-9 to TRBJ1-5; possible D gene TRBD1, 5 bases. The CDR3 is 15 residues long. Germline V gene data show CDR1 as SEHNR and CDR2 as FQNEAQ (reference sequence). Trimming removed 3 bases from V and 9 bases from J, with 18 bases in between. This CDR3 reads CASSFLGAGEGPQHF. The CDR3 bases are TGTGCCAGCAGCTTTCTAGGGGCAGGCGAAGGGCCCCAGCATTTT.

This clone showed up just a few times. The chain is built from TRBV4-1 and TRBJ1-1; no firm D call. The V and J ends lost 1 base and 3 bases respectively, with 12 bases between them. CDR1 is MGHRA and CDR2 is YSYEKL in the germline V gene. The CDR3 runs to 15 residues. CDR3 protein: CASSQVPGEYTEAFF. The CDR3 DNA follows: TGCGCCAGCAGCCAAGTGCCCGGAGAATACACTGAAGCTTTCTTT.

The chain uses TRBV4-1 and TRBJ2-4; D might be TRBD2 (6 bases). V was clipped by 0 bases and J by 1 base, with 16 bases between them. Germline V lookup: CDR1 MGHRA, CDR2 YSYEKL. This CDR3 comprises 18 residues. CDR3 loop: CASSQDFRGVRAKNIQYF. As DNA, the CDR3 is TGCGCCAGCAGCCAAGACTTTCGCGGGGTACGGGCCAAAAACATTCAGTACTTC.

This chain joins TRBV13 and TRBJ1-1; D gene ambiguous. The CDR3 consists of 15 residues. Trimming shortened V by 5 bases and J by 4 bases, and 17 bases separated the two germline ends. Germline CDR1 is PRHDT and CDR2 is FYEKMQ (reference sequence). Written as DNA, the CDR3 is TGTGCCAGCAGCCTCTGGAATAGCGCGGGCACTGAAGCTTTCTTT. The encoded protein is CASSLWNSAGTEAFF.

The chain joins TRBV6-5 to TRBJ1-2, with a tentative D call TRBD1 (5 bases). Trimming removed 0 bases at V and 8 bases at J, with 19 bases between. The CDR3 runs to 16 residues. Looked up from germline, CDR1 is MNHEY and CDR2 is SVGAGI. The CDR3 here is CASSYSIGSAGGGYTF. For the CDR3, the DNA is TGTGCCAGCAGTTACTCGATCGGTTCGGCCGGGGGGGGCTACACCTTC.

Concerning this clone: Other DNA variants within this sample encode the same CDR3. The chain couples TRBV5-4 to TRBJ2-7; TRBD2 aligns across 13 bases. The V segment lost 3 bases and the J segment 2 bases; nucleotides outside the gene matches: 2. This CDR3 contains 15 residues. Germline lookup yields CDR1 SGHNT and CDR2 YYREEE (reference sequence). For the CDR3, the DNA is TGTGCCAGCAGCTCCGGGACTAGCGGGACCTACGAGCAGTACTTC. As protein: CASSSGTSGTYEQYF. The whole variable domain, remainder taken from reference TRBV5-4 and TRBJ2-7, is ETGVTQSPTHLIKTRGQQVTLRCSSQSGHNTVSWYQQALGQGPQFIFQYYREEENGRGNFPPRFSGLQFPNYSSELNVNALELDDSALYLCASSSGTSGTYEQYFGPGTRLTVT.

The chain is built from TRBV5-8 and TRBJ1-1; no clear D. V gave up 5 bases and J gave up 1 base, with 12 bases separating them. Germline CDR1 reads SGHTS; CDR2 reads YDEGEE. There are 14 residues in the CDR3. In nucleotides, the CDR3 is TGTGCCAGCAGACGCGGACTAACGAACACTGAAGCTTTCTTT. Protein product: CASRRGLTNTEAFF. Using reference TRBV5-8 and TRBJ1-1 for the parts outside the CDR3, the full variable domain is EAGVTQSPTHLIKTRGQQATLRCSPISGHTSVYWYQQALGLGLQFLLWYDEGEERNRGNFPPRFSGRQFPNYSSELNVNALELEDSALYLCASRRGLTNTEAFFGQGTRLTVV.

A few counts support this clone. The V call is TRBV5-4, the J call TRBJ2-3, with D possibly being TRBD1 (5 bases). The germline V gene has CDR1 SGHNT and CDR2 YYREEE (reference sequence). The CDR3 spans 15 residues. V lost 0 bases to trimming and J lost 4 bases, with 12 bases between them. The CDR3 sequence: CASSLGWGPPDTQYF. The CDR3 DNA follows: TGTGCCAGCAGCTTGGGGTGGGGCCCCCCAGATACGCAGTATTTT.